This record covers a single TCR beta chain. What it binds is not known. The data derive from a study of T cell responses to AZD1222 COVID-19 vaccine. As for the study in general: Second-dose intervals of approximately 4 or approximately 12 weeks were pooled.

Broader study findings: Just five or six AZD1222 recipients tested seropositive at baseline. Elevations in Spike-specific TCR breadth and depth followed administration of two AZD1222 doses.

The CDR3 is 16 residues long. CDR1 is KGHSH, CDR2 LQKENI, per germline. The V gene end was trimmed by 0 bases and the J gene end by 5 bases; junction bases not matched to a gene: 5. Here immunoSEQ multiplex PCR was the method, and the copy in TCRdb shows in-frame clones only, minus some. Of about 120,000 clones detected, roughly nine tenths appear once; the ten largest clones hold about 3.1%. The sequence derives from an adult in good health. The genes are TRBV18 and TRBJ2-1, with 9 bases matching TRBD2. The sample here was peripheral blood, taken on day 0 of AZD1222 vaccination. DNA of the CDR3: TGTGCCAGCTCACCACCGGAGCGGGGGGCCAACAATGAGCAGTTCTTC. Amino acid sequence: CASSPPERGANNEQFF.